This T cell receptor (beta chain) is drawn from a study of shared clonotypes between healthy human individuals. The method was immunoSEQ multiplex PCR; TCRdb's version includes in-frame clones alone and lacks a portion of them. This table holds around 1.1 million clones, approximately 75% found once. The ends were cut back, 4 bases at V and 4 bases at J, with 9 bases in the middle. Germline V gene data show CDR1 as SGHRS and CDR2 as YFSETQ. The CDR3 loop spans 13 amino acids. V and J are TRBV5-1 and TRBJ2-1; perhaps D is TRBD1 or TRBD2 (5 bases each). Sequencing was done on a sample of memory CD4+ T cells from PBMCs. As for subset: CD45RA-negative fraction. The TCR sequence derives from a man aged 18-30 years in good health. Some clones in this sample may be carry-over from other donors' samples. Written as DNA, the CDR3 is TGCGCCAGCAGCACGGGACCTTACAATGAGCAGTTCTTC. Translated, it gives CASSTGPYNEQFF. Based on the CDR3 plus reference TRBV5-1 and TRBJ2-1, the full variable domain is KAGVTQTPRYLIKTRGQQVTLSCSPISGHRSVSWYQQTPGQGLQFLFEYFSETQRNKGNFPGRFSGRQFSNSRSEMNVSTLELGDSALYLCASSTGPYNEQFFGPGTRLTVL.